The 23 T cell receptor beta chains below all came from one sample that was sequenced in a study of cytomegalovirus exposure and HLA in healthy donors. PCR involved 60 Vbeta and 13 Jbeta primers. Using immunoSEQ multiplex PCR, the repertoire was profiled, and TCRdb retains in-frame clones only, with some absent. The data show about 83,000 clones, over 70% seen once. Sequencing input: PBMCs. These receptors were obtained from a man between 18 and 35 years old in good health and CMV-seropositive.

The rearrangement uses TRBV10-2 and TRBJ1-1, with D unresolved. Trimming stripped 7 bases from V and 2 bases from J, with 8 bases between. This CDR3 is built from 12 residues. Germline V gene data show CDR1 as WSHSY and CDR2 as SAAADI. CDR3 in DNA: TGCGCCAGCAAAACACCTAACACTGAAGCTTTCTTT. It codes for CASKTPNTEAFF.

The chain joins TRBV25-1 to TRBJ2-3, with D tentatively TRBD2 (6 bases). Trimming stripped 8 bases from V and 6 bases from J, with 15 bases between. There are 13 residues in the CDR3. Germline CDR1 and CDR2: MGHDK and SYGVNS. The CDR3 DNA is TGTGCCAGCTCCAGCCTCCGGGGGGATACGCAGTATTTT. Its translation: CASSSLRGDTQYF.

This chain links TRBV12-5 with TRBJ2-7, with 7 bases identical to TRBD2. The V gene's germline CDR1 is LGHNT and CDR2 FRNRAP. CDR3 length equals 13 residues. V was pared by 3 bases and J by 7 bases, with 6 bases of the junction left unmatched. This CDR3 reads CASGLSGTGEQYF. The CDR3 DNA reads TGTGCTAGTGGTTTAAGCGGGACGGGAGAGCAGTACTTC.

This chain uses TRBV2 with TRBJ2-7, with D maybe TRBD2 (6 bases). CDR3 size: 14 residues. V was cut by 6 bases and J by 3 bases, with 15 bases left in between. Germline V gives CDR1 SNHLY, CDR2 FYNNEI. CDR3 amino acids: CASSGDSSHYEQYF. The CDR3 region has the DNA TGTGCCAGCAGCGGGGACTCCTCCCACTACGAGCAGTACTTC.

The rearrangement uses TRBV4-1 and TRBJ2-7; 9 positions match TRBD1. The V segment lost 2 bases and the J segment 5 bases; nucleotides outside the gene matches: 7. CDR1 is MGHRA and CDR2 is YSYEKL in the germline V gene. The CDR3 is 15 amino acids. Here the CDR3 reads CASSQSPGQGDEQYF. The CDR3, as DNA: TGCGCCAGCAGCCAATCACCGGGACAGGGCGACGAGCAGTACTTC.

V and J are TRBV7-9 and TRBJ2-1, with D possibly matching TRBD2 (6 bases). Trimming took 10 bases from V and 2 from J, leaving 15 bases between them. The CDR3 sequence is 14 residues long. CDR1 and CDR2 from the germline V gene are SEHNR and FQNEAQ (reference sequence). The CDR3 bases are TGTGCCATCCCGTGGCGGGGAGCCTACAATGAGCAGTTCTTC. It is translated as CAIPWRGAYNEQFF.

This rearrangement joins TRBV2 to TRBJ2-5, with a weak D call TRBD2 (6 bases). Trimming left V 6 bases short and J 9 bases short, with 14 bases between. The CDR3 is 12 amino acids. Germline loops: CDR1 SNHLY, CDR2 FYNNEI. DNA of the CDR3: TGTGCCAGCAGGGAGGAGGGAAGGGCCCAGTACTTC. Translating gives CASREEGRAQYF.

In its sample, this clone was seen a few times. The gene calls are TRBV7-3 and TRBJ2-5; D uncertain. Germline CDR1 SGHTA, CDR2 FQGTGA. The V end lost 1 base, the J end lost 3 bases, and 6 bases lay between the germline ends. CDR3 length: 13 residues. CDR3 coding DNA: TGTGCCAGCAGCTTAAACGGAGAAGAGACCCAGTACTTC. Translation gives CASSLNGEETQYF.

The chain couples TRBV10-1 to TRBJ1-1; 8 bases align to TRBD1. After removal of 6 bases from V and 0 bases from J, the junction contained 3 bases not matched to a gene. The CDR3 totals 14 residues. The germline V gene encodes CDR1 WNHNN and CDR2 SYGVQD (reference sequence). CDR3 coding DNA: TGCGCCAGCAGCGGACAGGGAGTGAACACTGAAGCTTTCTTT. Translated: CASSGQGVNTEAFF.

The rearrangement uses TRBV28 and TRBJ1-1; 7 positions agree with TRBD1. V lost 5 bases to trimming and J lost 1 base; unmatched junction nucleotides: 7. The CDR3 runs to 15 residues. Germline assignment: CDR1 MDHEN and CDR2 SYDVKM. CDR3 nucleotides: TGTGCCAGCAGTCCAAGATACAGGGGGAACACTGAAGCTTTCTTT. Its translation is CASSPRYRGNTEAFF.

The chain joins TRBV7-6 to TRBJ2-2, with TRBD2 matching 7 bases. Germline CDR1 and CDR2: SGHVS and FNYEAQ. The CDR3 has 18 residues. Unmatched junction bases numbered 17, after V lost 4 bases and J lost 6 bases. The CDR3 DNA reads TGTGCCAGCAGCTCAGGTGGCGGGGGAAGGCTGCGCTCCGGGGAGCTGTTTTTT. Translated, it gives CASSSGGGGRLRSGELFF.

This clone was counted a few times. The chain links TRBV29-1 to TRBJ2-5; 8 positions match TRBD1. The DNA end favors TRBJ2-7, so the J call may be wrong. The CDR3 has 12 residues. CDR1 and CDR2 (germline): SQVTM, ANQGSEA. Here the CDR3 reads CSAGGASSEQYF. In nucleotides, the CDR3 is TGCAGCGCAGGGGGCGCGAGCTCCGAGCAGTACTTC.

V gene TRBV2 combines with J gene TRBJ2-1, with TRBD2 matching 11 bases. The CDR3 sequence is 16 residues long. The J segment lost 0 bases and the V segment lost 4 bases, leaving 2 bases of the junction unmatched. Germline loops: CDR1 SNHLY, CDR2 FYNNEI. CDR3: CASSASGRRSYNEQFF. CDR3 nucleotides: TGTGCCAGCAGTGCTAGCGGGAGGCGCTCCTACAATGAGCAGTTCTTC.

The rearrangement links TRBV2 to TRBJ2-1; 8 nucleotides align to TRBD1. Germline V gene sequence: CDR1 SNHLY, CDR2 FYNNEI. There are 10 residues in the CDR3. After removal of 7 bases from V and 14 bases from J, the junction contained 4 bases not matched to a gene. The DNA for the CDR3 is TGTGCCAGCAAAGAGGACAGGGAGTTCTTC. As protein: CASKEDREFF.

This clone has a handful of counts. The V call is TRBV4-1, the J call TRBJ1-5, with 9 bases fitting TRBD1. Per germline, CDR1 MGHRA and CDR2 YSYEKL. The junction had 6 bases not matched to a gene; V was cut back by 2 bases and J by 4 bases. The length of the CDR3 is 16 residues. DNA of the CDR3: TGCGCCAGCAGCCAAACCGGACAGGGGCGGAATCAGCCCCAGCATTTT. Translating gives CASSQTGQGRNQPQHF.

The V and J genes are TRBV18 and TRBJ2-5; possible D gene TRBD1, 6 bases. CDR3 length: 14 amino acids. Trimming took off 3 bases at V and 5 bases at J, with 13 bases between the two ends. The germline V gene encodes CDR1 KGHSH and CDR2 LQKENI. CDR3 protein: CASSPRDTFETQYF. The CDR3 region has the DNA TGTGCCAGCTCACCTCGGGACACCTTCGAGACCCAGTACTTC.

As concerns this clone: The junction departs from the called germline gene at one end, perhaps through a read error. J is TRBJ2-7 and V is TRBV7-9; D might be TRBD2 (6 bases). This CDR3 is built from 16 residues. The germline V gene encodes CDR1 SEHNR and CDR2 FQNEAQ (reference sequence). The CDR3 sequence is CASSSLGGRDSNEQYF. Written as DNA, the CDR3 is TGTGCCAGCAGCTCTTTAGGCGGCAGGGACTCCAACGAGCAGTACTTC.

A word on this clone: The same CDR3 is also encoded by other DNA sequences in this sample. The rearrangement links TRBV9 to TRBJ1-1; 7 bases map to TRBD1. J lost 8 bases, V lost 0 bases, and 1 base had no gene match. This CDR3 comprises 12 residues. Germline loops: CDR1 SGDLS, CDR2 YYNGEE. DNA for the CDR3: TGTGCCAGCAGCGTAGGACAGGGAGAAGCTTTCTTT. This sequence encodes CASSVGQGEAFF.

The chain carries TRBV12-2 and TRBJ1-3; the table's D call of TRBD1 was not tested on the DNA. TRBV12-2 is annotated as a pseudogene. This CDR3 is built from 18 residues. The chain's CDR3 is CASRLTNHRSLSGNTIYF. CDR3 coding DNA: TGTGCAAGTCGCCTAACGAATCACAGGAGCCTCTCTGGAAACACCATATATTTT.

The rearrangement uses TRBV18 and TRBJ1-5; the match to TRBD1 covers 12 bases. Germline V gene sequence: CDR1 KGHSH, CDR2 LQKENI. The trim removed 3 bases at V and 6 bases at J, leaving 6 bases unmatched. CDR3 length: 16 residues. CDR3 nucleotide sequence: TGTGCCAGCTCACCGCGGGACAGGGGGCCGGGTCAGCCCCAGCATTTT. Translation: CASSPRDRGPGQPQHF.

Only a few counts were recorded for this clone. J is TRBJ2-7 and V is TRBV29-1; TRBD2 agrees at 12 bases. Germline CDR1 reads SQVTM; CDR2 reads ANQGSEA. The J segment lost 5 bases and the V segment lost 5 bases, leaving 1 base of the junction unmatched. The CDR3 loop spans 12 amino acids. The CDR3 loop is CSVRTSGDEQYF. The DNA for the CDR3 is TGCAGCGTTCGGACTAGCGGGGACGAGCAGTACTTC.

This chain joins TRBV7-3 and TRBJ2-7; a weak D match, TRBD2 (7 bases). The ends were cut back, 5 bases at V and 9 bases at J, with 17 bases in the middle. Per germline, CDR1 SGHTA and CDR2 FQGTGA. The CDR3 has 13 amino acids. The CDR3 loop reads CASSPERGGLQYF. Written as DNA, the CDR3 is TGTGCCAGCAGCCCCGAGAGGGGGGGGTTGCAGTACTTC. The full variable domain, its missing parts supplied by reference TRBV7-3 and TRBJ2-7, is GAGVSQTPSNKVTEKGKYVELRCDPISGHTALYWYRQSLGQGPEFLIYFQGTGAADDSGLPNDRFFAVRPEGSVSTLKIQRTERGDSAVYLCASSPERGGLQYFGPGTRLTVT.

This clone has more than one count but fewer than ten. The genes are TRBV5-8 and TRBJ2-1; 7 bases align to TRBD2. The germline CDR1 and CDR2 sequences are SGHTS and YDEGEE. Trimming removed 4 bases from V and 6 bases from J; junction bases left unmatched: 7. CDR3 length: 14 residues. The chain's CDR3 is CASSLRDYSNEQFF. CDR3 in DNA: TGTGCCAGCAGCCTCCGGGACTACTCCAATGAGCAGTTCTTC.